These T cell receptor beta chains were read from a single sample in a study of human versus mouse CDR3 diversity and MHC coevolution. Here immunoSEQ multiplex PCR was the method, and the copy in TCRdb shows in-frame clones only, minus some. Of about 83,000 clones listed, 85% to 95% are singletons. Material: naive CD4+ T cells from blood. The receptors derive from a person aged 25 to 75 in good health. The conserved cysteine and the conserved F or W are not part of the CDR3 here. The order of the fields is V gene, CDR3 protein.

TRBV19 ASSIQGLVETEAF
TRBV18 ASSPVPANDPYEQY
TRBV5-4 ASSSALGQSYEQY
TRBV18 ASSPPRVVAENEQF
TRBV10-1 ASSRLAGVTGELF
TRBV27 ASSLRGGQNIQY
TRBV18 ASSPRQSNLYNEQF
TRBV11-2 ASSLYQGMGNEQF
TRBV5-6 ASSRYRVNTEAF
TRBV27 ASSNYRGPYSNQPQH
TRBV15 ATSRTGLDIYEQY
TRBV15 ATSREGGEKLF